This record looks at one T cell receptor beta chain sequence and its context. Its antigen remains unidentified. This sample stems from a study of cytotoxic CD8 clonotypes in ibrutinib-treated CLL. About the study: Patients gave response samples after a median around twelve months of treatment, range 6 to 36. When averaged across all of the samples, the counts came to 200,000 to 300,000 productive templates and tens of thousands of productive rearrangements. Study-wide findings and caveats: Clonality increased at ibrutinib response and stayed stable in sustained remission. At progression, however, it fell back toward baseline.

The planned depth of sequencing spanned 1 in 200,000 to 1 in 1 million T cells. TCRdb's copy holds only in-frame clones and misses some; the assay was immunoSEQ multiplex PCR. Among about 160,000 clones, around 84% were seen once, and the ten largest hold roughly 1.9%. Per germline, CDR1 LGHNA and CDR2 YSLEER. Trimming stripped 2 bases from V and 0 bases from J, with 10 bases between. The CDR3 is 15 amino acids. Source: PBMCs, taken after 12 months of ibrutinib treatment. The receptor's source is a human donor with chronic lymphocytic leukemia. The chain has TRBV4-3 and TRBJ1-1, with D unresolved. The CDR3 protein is CASSQYTALNTEAFF. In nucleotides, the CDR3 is TGCGCCAGCAGCCAATATACAGCTTTGAACACTGAAGCTTTCTTT.